A selection of T cell receptor beta chains follows, all from one sample in a study of T cells in Graves' hyperthyroidism and ophthalmopathy. Each CDR3 protein gets one entry after TCRdb re-called the multiplex PCR reads with MiXCR. The sample holds 800,000 or so distinct CDR3 sequences; roughly 37% are singletons and the top ten take approximately 8.7%. The sequencing sample was made of blood. The origin of the receptors is a man between 18 and 35 years old with Graves' hyperthyroidism. Both conserved end residues are part of each CDR3. D genes are given only for firm matches. Only part of the rows carry a size: once, few, many, or a class if the clone is expanded.

J | V | D | size | DNA | CDR3
TRBJ2-7 | TRBV7-9 | NA | few | TGTGCCAGCAGCTTGGCCGGTTTCAACTACGAGCAGTACTTC | CASSLAGFNYEQYF
TRBJ1-6 | TRBV5-1 | NA | many | TGCGCCAGCAGCTTGGAACCGATGAATTCACCCCTCCACTTT | CASSLEPMNSPLHF
TRBJ2-7 | TRBV7-2 | TRBD2 | NA | TGTGCCAGCAGTTTCTCGGGGGGGCCCGGGGAGCAGTACTTC | CASSFSGGPGEQYF
TRBJ2-2 | TRBV10-3 | NA | many | TGTGCCATCAGTGAGTCGGTCCACACCGGGGAGCTGTTTTTT | CAISESVHTGELFF
TRBJ2-5 | TRBV20-1 | NA | few | TGCAGTGCTAGGCGGCCTAGCGAAGAGACCCAGTACTTC | CSARRPSEETQYF
TRBJ2-5 | TRBV7-9 | TRBD1 | few | TGTGCCAGCCTGGCCCCTCAGACAGGGGCGCGCGAAGAGACCCAGTACTTC | CASLAPQTGAREETQYF
TRBJ2-5 | TRBV29-1 | TRBD1 | NA | TGCAGCGTTGAGGGACAGGCCCTGGAGACCCAGTACTTC | CSVEGQALETQYF
TRBJ1-2 | TRBV5-1 | NA | many | TGCGCCAGCAGCTTGGTGTCCGGGGGCGACTATGGCTACACCTTC | CASSLVSGGDYGYTF
TRBJ1-6 | TRBV20-1 | TRBD1 | NA | TGCAGTGCTACCGGGACAGGGGCATTGGGGGATAATTCACCCCTCCACTTT | CSATGTGALGDNSPLHF
TRBJ2-2 | TRBV9 | NA | NA | TGTGCCAGCAGTCGGCGGGCCACGAACACCGGGGAGCTGTTTTTT | CASSRRATNTGELFF
TRBJ2-5 | TRBV7-6 | NA | many | TGTGCCAGCAGCCTTGGGGGAAGCGTCAGCCAAGAGACCCAGTACTTC | CASSLGGSVSQETQYF
TRBJ2-2 | TRBV10-3 | NA | NA | TGTGCCATCAGTGCCACTAGTGGGAACGGGGAGCTGTTTTTT | CAISATSGNGELFF
TRBJ2-7 | TRBV25-1 | NA | many | TGTGCCAGCAGCTCGACGGGGCAGGGCTCCTACGAGCAGTACTTC | CASSSTGQGSYEQYF
TRBJ2-2 | TRBV5-1 | NA | NA | TGCGCCAGCAGCACGCTTGGGACAACCGAGGAGCTGTTTTTT | CASSTLGTTEELFF
TRBJ1-3 | TRBV12-3/TRBV12-4 | NA | many | TGTGCCAGCTCCCCCCTAGACACCATATATTTT | CASSPLDTIYF
TRBJ1-6 | TRBV5-6 | NA | many | TGTGCCAGCAGCTCTTCCGGGACCACCCTCCACTTT | CASSSSGTTLHF
TRBJ1-1 | TRBV19 | NA | many | TGTGCCAGTAGTAGACCCGGGACGGTGAACACTGAAGCTTTCTTT | CASSRPGTVNTEAFF
TRBJ2-7 | TRBV14 | NA | NA | TGTGCCAGCAGCCAAGAGGAGGACAGACACTACGAGCAGTACTTC | CASSQEEDRHYEQYF
TRBJ2-2 | TRBV7-2 | NA | many | TGTGCCAGCAACCACCCCTTGCGGAACACCGGGGAGCTGTTTTTT | CASNHPLRNTGELFF
TRBJ2-5 | TRBV4-3 | NA | few | TGCGCCAGCAGCCAAGTCCTCCAGGGCCAAGAGACCCAGTACTTC | CASSQVLQGQETQYF
TRBJ1-6 | TRBV5-1 | NA | NA | TGCGCCAGCAGCTTACAGGGTAGGAAAGATTCACCCCTCCACTTT | CASSLQGRKDSPLHF
TRBJ1-2 | TRBV11-3 | NA | many | TGTGCCAGCAGCCTGGAGCCTGATGGGGTAGGCTATGGCTACACCTTC | CASSLEPDGVGYGYTF
TRBJ1-6 | TRBV5-8 | TRBD1 | many | TGTGCCAGCAACCGGGACAGGGACTCACCCCTCCACTTT | CASNRDRDSPLHF
TRBJ2-7 | TRBV2 | NA | NA | TGTGCCAGCAGTTACTCGGACGGCGCGGGATGGCTTGACGAGCAGTACTTC | CASSYSDGAGWLDEQYF
TRBJ1-1 | TRBV24-1 | TRBD1 | NA | TGTGCCACCAGTGTCGGGGACAGGGAAGCTTTCTTT | CATSVGDREAFF
TRBJ2-5 | TRBV7-7 | NA | many | TGTGCTAGCAGCTTAGCGAGTGGTACCAATGCGGAGACCCAGTACTTC | CASSLASGTNAETQYF
TRBJ1-1 | TRBV6-5 | NA | many | TGTGCCAGCAAAGAGAACACTGAAGCTTTCTTT | CASKENTEAFF
TRBJ1-2 | TRBV7-9 | TRBD1 | many | TGTGCCAGCAGTGACTCGGACAGGGACTATGGCTACACCTTC | CASSDSDRDYGYTF